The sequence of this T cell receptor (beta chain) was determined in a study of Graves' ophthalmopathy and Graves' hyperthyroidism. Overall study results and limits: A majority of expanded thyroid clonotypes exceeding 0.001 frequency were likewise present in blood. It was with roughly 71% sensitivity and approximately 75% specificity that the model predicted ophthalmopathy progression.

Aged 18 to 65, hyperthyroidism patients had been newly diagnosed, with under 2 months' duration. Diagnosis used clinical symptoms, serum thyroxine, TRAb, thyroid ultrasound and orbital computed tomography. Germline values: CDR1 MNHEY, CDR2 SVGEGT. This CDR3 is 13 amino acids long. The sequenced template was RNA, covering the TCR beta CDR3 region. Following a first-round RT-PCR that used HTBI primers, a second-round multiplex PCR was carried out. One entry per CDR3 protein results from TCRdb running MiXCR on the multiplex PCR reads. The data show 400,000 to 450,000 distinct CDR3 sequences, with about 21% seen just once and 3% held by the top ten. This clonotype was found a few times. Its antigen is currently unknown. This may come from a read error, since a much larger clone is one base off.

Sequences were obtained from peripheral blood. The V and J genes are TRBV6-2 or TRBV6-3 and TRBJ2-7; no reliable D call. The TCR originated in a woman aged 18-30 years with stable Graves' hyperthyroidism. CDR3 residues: CVSSSNSPFEQYF. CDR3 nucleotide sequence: TGTGTCAGCAGTTCCAACAGTCCCTTCGAGCAGTACTTC.